Shown below are 18 T cell receptor beta chains from a single sample sequenced in a study of T cell repertoires in cytomegalovirus infection. Which antigens these TCRs recognize remains unknown. TCRdb called the reads again in MiXCR, with one record for every CDR3 protein. The profile shows approximately 110,000 distinct CDR3 sequences, 30% of them singletons. The sequences come from CD8+ T cells from cultured PBMCs, collected from culture after CMV antigen stimulation. These receptors were obtained from a human donor in good health (CMV status not recorded). Some clones in this sample may be carry-over from other donors' samples.

This clonotype was found many times. The genes are TRBV7-8 and TRBJ1-4; D is possibly TRBD1 (5 bases). Germline V lookup: CDR1 SGHVS, CDR2 FQNEAQ. The CDR3 has 17 residues. The ends were cut back, 5 bases at V and 0 bases at J, with 16 bases in the middle. The chain's CDR3 is CASSLRSGIATNEKLFF. CDR3 in DNA: TGTGCCAGCAGCCTGCGTTCAGGGATTGCAACTAATGAAAAACTGTTTTTT.

This clonotype appeared a single time. The chain links TRBV12-3 or TRBV12-4 to TRBJ2-1; a possible D gene is TRBD1 (5 bases). V shed 3 bases and J shed 7 bases, with 10 bases lying between them. This CDR3 contains 13 residues. The CDR3 spells CASSFQGLNEQFF. In DNA, the CDR3 is TGTGCCAGCAGTTTTCAGGGTTTAAATGAGCAGTTCTTC.

The rearrangement uses TRBV6-6 and TRBJ1-3; possibly TRBD1 for D (6 bases). There are 15 residues in the CDR3. V was cut by 6 bases and J by 0 bases, with 12 bases left in between. Germline loops: CDR1 MNHNY, CDR2 SVGAGI (reference sequence). The CDR3 protein is CASSAGQTSGNTIYF. CDR3 nucleotides: TGTGCCAGCAGCGCGGGACAAACCTCTGGAAACACCATATATTTT.

This clonotype is medium-sized. The chain is built from TRBV11-3 and TRBJ2-3, with TRBD2 identical over 7 bases. The germline CDR1 and CDR2 sequences are SGHNT and YENEEA. The CDR3 has 13 residues. With V trimmed by 3 bases and J by 11 bases, 8 bases remained unmatched. The CDR3 region is CASSLTRWGGQYF. The CDR3 region has the DNA TGTGCCAGCAGCTTGACGCGCTGGGGGGGGCAGTATTTT. The variable domain in full, completed from reference TRBV11-3 and TRBJ2-3, reads EAGVVQSPRYKIIEKKQPVAFWCNPISGHNTLYWYLQNLGQGPELLIRYENEEAVDDSQLPKDRFSAERLKGVDSTLKIQPAELGDSAVYLCASSLTRWGGQYFGPGTRLTVL.

The rearrangement links TRBV27 to TRBJ2-5; maybe TRBD2 (6 bases). Trimming took 10 bases from V and 4 from J, leaving 22 bases between them. This CDR3 has 15 amino acids. Germline loops: CDR1 MNHEY, CDR2 SMNVEV (reference sequence). CDR3 sequence (DNA): TGTGCCACCAACACCGTCGGAGGGGCCCCAGAGACCCAGTACTTC. Protein: CATNTVGGAPETQYF.

This clonotype occurred many times. CDR3 sequence (DNA): TGTGCCAGCATAGGGTGGCGGGGGGGCCTTGTTGAGCAGTTCTTC. Its translation: CASIGWRGGLVEQFF. The chain uses TRBV7-2 and TRBJ2-1; 9 bases map to TRBD2. V dropped 7 bases and J dropped 9; count of bases not matched to a gene: 13. The length of the CDR3 is 15 residues. Germline CDR1 is SGHTA and CDR2 is FQGNSA.

The chain has TRBV6-6 and TRBJ2-3; possibly TRBD1 or TRBD2 for D (7 bases each). CDR1 is MNHNY, CDR2 SVGAGI, per germline (reference sequence). The CDR3 is made up of 16 amino acids. V lost 0 bases, J lost 3 bases, and 13 bases lay in between. The CDR3 bases are TGTGCCAGCAGTTACTCGTGGGAGGGGGCGACAGATACGCAGTATTTT. It translates to CASSYSWEGATDTQYF.

The J gene is TRBJ1-6, the V gene TRBV6-5, with 9 positions matching TRBD1. V shed 2 bases and J 5 bases; nucleotides not matched to a gene: 4. Germline-derived CDR1 and CDR2 are MNHEY and SVGAGI. This CDR3 spans 16 amino acids. CDR3 in amino acids: CASSYSWTGDNSPLHF. The DNA of the CDR3 is TGTGCCAGCAGTTACAGCTGGACAGGGGATAATTCACCCCTCCACTTT.

This clonotype was observed at least ten times. The V call is TRBV6-2 or TRBV6-3, the J call TRBJ2-1; 8 positions match TRBD2. The CDR3 has 16 residues. Germline V lookup: CDR1 MNHEY, CDR2 SVGEGT. The trim removed 3 bases at V and 4 bases at J, leaving 8 bases unmatched. CDR3 DNA: TGTGCCAGCAGTTATCTAGAGGCGGGGGGTTACAATGAGCAGTTCTTC. Translating it yields CASSYLEAGGYNEQFF.

The J gene is TRBJ2-3, the V gene TRBV3-1; TRBD2 aligns across 9 bases. V shed 4 bases and J 5 bases; nucleotides not matched to a gene: 16. The CDR3 runs 18 residues. The germline gives CDR1 LGHDT, CDR2 YNNKEL (reference sequence). The CDR3, as DNA: TGTGCCAGCAGCCCGGTCGTATTAGCGGGGGACGGGGAAGATACGCAGTATTTT. As protein: CASSPVVLAGDGEDTQYF.

This chain joins TRBV27 and TRBJ1-6, with D perhaps matching TRBD1 (6 bases). Germline V gene sequence: CDR1 MNHEY, CDR2 SMNVEV (reference sequence). V lost 6 bases, J lost 9 bases, and 18 bases lay in between. CDR3 length: 15 residues. The CDR3 DNA reads TGTGCCAGCAGCCGAGGGACATCCCGAGGTTCACCCCTCCACTTT. Translation: CASSRGTSRGSPLHF.

This clonotype turned up a few times. The CDR3 DNA reads as TGTGCCAGCAGTTTGGGACAGACTAACTATGGCTACACCTTC. It encodes CASSLGQTNYGYTF. The V call is TRBV28, the J call TRBJ1-2, with 7 bases identical to TRBD1. CDR1 MDHEN and CDR2 SYDVKM come from the germline V gene. The CDR3 totals 14 residues. J lost 0 bases, V lost 3 bases, and 1 base had no gene match.

This clonotype was detected only a few times. The chain employs TRBV7-6 and TRBJ1-2; D not certain. The CDR3 contains 14 residues. Looked up from germline, CDR1 is SGHVS and CDR2 is FNYEAQ. Trimming stripped 8 bases from V and 2 bases from J, with 15 bases between. CDR3 sequence reads: CASGSGDPNYGYTF. The CDR3 DNA follows: TGTGCCAGCGGTTCGGGCGACCCCAACTATGGCTACACCTTC. Complete variable domain (other parts from reference TRBV7-6 and TRBJ1-2): GAGVSQSPRYKVTKRGQDVALRCDPISGHVSLYWYRQALGQGPEFLTYFNYEAQQDKSGLPNDRFSAERPEGSISTLTIQRTEQRDSAMYRCASGSGDPNYGYTFGSGTRLTVV.

This sequence joins TRBV2 and TRBJ1-2; D might be TRBD1 (5 bases). The CDR3 totals 19 residues. V was shortened by 2 bases and J by 4 bases, with 26 bases between the two germline ends. The germline V gene has CDR1 SNHLY and CDR2 FYNNEI. As DNA, the CDR3 is TGTGCCAGCAGTGAACTTTTTGGCAGGGTATCCTCTCCGGGCTATGGCTACACCTTC. Protein sequence: CASSELFGRVSSPGYGYTF.

This clonotype showed up just a few times. The gene calls are TRBV6-6 and TRBJ2-1, with D unresolved. The germline CDR1 and CDR2 sequences are MNHNY and SVGAGI (reference sequence). V was pared by 7 bases and J by 0 bases, with 13 bases between. The CDR3 length is 15 residues. The CDR3 region is CASTVVASSYNEQFF. The CDR3 DNA reads TGTGCCAGCACTGTTGTAGCTAGCTCCTACAATGAGCAGTTCTTC.

This clonotype occurred a few times. The V and J genes are TRBV7-6 and TRBJ2-3; D is perhaps TRBD2 (6 bases). Germline-derived CDR1 and CDR2 are SGHVS and FNYEAQ. V shed 5 bases and J shed 0 bases, with 15 bases lying between them. CDR3 size: 16 residues. In nucleotides, the CDR3 is TGTGCCAGCAGCCCTGGAGGGTTAACTAGCACAGATACGCAGTATTTT. As protein: CASSPGGLTSTDTQYF.

V usage is TRBV13 and J usage is TRBJ2-1, with 8 nucleotides matching TRBD2. Germline V gives CDR1 PRHDT, CDR2 FYEKMQ (reference sequence). With V trimmed by 3 bases and J by 5 bases, 6 bases remained unmatched. The CDR3 covers 15 residues. CDR3 in amino acids: CASSFSGTRDNEQFF. The CDR3 DNA reads TGTGCCAGCAGCTTCTCCGGGACTAGGGACAATGAGCAGTTCTTC.

This clonotype was recorded many times. The J gene is TRBJ2-2, the V gene TRBV7-2; TRBD1 might be the D (5 bases). Germline CDR1 and CDR2: SGHTA and FQGNSA. Trimming removed 3 bases at V and 1 base at J, with 6 bases between. The length of the CDR3 is 14 residues. CDR3 sequence: CASSLGRNTGELFF. CDR3 sequence (DNA): TGTGCCAGCAGCTTGGGGCGGAACACCGGGGAGCTGTTTTTT.